This is a list of T cell receptor beta chains from one sample in a study of identical twins. One entry per CDR3 protein results from TCRdb running MiXCR on the 5' RACE reads. The sample contains 500,000 or so distinct CDR3 sequences, 22% of which appear only once. These data were also filed under a second study, of T cells expressing NK-cell markers.

Source material: CD4+ T cells sorted from blood. These TCRs come from a woman aged 18-30 years in good health. The conserved cysteine and the conserved F or W are not part of the CDR3 here.

J: TRBJ1-2
V: TRBV20-1
CDR3: SAREAPYGYT

J: TRBJ2-6
V: TRBV27
CDR3: ASSLVSGRANVLT

J: TRBJ2-7
V: TRBV29-1
CDR3: SVASGSFHEQY

J: TRBJ2-1
V: TRBV9
CDR3: ASSPEGDSYNEQF

J: TRBJ2-1
V: TRBV7-9
CDR3: ASSLTSGVGEQF

J: TRBJ1-1
V: TRBV10-2
CDR3: ASSIIQGARNTEAF

J: TRBJ1-1
V: TRBV6-5
CDR3: ASSYSGNSNTEAF

J: TRBJ1-1
V: TRBV11-2
CDR3: ASSLIDSLEAF

J: TRBJ2-1
V: TRBV5-1
CDR3: ASSNGLAGRSSYNEQF

J: TRBJ2-2
V: TRBV12-3/TRBV12-4
CDR3: ASSLMRNGELF

J: TRBJ1-5
V: TRBV23-1
CDR3: ASSPPPDRRNQPQH

J: TRBJ2-7
V: TRBV20-1
CDR3: SARSNSYEQY

J: TRBJ2-7
V: TRBV28
CDR3: ASSLSPAGEQY

J: TRBJ1-5
V: TRBV6-1
CDR3: ASKGGNQPQH

J: TRBJ2-7
V: TRBV20-1
CDR3: SATLAGYEQY

J: TRBJ2-3
V: TRBV12-3/TRBV12-4
CDR3: ASRSYLDTQY

J: TRBJ2-1
V: TRBV7-2
CDR3: ASSRNPSGSSYNEQF

J: TRBJ2-5
V: TRBV12-3/TRBV12-4
CDR3: ASTWTSLGETQY

J: TRBJ2-6
V: TRBV12-3/TRBV12-4
CDR3: ASSTGSGANVLT

J: TRBJ2-7
V: TRBV5-8
CDR3: ASSLWRGSSYEQY

J: TRBJ1-1
V: TRBV20-1
CDR3: SARGQGRTEAF

J: TRBJ1-1
V: TRBV5-1
CDR3: ASSLYPTASNTEAF

J: TRBJ1-6
V: TRBV20-1
CDR3: SAPYPTTPYSPLH

J: TRBJ2-3
V: TRBV12-3/TRBV12-4
CDR3: ASSLTSGGYTDTQY

J: TRBJ2-2
V: TRBV9
CDR3: ASRTDRVSGELF

J: TRBJ2-1
V: TRBV19
CDR3: ASSTDRGRYNEQF

J: TRBJ1-3
V: TRBV20-1
CDR3: SASPLGGSENTIY

J: TRBJ2-3
V: TRBV10-3
CDR3: AISPGAGGLVSTDTQY

J: TRBJ2-3
V: TRBV18
CDR3: ASSPSDRGTDTQY

J: TRBJ1-2
V: TRBV7-9
CDR3: ASSAENYGYT

J: TRBJ1-1
V: TRBV2
CDR3: ASIGSAGTEAF

J: TRBJ1-1
V: TRBV6-2/TRBV6-3
CDR3: ASSYAPRNTEAF

J: TRBJ2-1
V: TRBV20-1
CDR3: SARVPRGGVKQF

J: TRBJ2-5
V: TRBV20-1
CDR3: SAPESGRARETQY

J: TRBJ1-1
V: TRBV18
CDR3: ASSQRQGETEAF

J: TRBJ2-7
V: TRBV6-5
CDR3: ASSYSGLAETYEQY

J: TRBJ1-1
V: TRBV12-3/TRBV12-4
CDR3: ASGREGRSTAEAF

J: TRBJ2-1
V: TRBV29-1
CDR3: SPGTGMFGEQF

J: TRBJ2-1
V: TRBV30
CDR3: AWSVGGPSYNEQF

J: TRBJ1-1
V: TRBV20-1
CDR3: SASRRQVTEAF

J: TRBJ2-7
V: TRBV12-5
CDR3: ASGLSAGATYEQY

J: TRBJ2-2
V: TRBV2
CDR3: ASGRWTGELF

J: TRBJ2-7
V: TRBV12-3/TRBV12-4
CDR3: ASSTGTLRTYEQY

J: TRBJ2-2
V: TRBV12-3/TRBV12-4
CDR3: ASSLTNTGELF

J: TRBJ2-2
V: TRBV5-1
CDR3: ASSASRWNTGELF

J: TRBJ2-7
V: TRBV12-3/TRBV12-4
CDR3: ASSPRIETYEQY

J: TRBJ2-3
V: TRBV9
CDR3: ASSVEALAAGNTQY